What follows are 29 T cell receptor beta chains derived from one specimen sequenced in a study of shared clonotypes between healthy human individuals. Produced via immunoSEQ multiplex PCR; TCRdb's table is partial and in-frame only. The sample lists around 450,000 clones; roughly three quarters were seen once. Material: PBMCs. Receptors were obtained from a woman between 35 and 50 years old in good health. Some clones in this sample may be carry-over from other donors' samples.

This clone has a handful of counts. This chain joins TRBV28 and TRBJ1-5, with D uncertain. Germline V gene lookup returns CDR1 MDHEN and CDR2 SYDVKM. Trimming pared 5 bases from V and 5 bases from J, leaving 16 bases between. The CDR3 length is 15 residues. CDR3 sequence (DNA): TGTGCCAGCAGTACCAATCCGGGCTCCGATCAGCCCCAGCATTTT. Translated, it gives CASSTNPGSDQPQHF. Full variable domain (rest looked up from reference TRBV28 and TRBJ1-5): DVKVTQSSRYLVKRTGEKVFLECVQDMDHENMFWYRQDPGLGLRLIYFSYDVKMKEKGDIPEGYSVSREKKERFSLILESASTNQTSMYLCASSTNPGSDQPQHFGDGTRLSIL.

The chain links TRBV5-6 to TRBJ2-7; a weak D match, TRBD2 (6 bases). V was clipped by 0 bases and J by 5 bases, with 12 bases between them. Germline CDR1 and CDR2: SGHDT and YYEEEE. The CDR3 is made up of 14 amino acids. The CDR3 region has the DNA TGTGCCAGCAGCTTGGCCGCGGGGAGGAACGAGCAGTACTTC. Translating gives CASSLAAGRNEQYF. The full variable domain, its missing parts supplied by reference TRBV5-6 and TRBJ2-7, is DAGVTQSPTHLIKTRGQQVTLRCSPKSGHDTVSWYQQALGQGPQFIFQYYEEEERQRGNFPDRFSGHQFPNYSSELNVNALLLGDSALYLCASSLAAGRNEQYFGPGTRLTVT.

This chain connects TRBV6-8 to TRBJ2-2; 10 nucleotides align to TRBD1. Looked up from germline, CDR1 is MNHGY and CDR2 is SAAAGT. Trimming at V came to 5 bases and at J to 3 bases, leaving 6 bases not matched to a gene. The CDR3 runs 16 residues. CDR3 nucleotides: TGTGCCAGCAGTCCATGGGACAGGGGCGACACCGGGGAGCTGTTTTTT. Translation gives CASSPWDRGDTGELFF.

The V and J genes are TRBV4-2 and TRBJ2-7, with 8 bases fitting TRBD2. The CDR3 is made up of 13 amino acids. Germline V gene lookup returns CDR1 LGHNA and CDR2 YNFKEQ. After removal of 2 bases from V and 6 bases from J, the junction contained 3 bases not matched to a gene. As DNA, the CDR3 is TGTGCCAGCAGCCAAACGGGAGGGCCCGAGCAGTACTTC. This gives the protein CASSQTGGPEQYF.

V gene TRBV5-3 combines with J gene TRBJ1-3; maybe TRBD1 (5 bases). TRBV5-3 is known as an ORF, though its function is uncertain. The germline V and J ends were trimmed by 1 base and 4 bases, with 9 bases remaining between them. The CDR3 runs to 14 residues. The CDR3, as DNA: TGTGCCAGAAGCTTGTCAGGGAGCGGAAACACCATATATTTT. It specifies CARSLSGSGNTIYF.

This clone was observed a handful of times. CDR3 protein: CASSGTGGYYEQYF. The DNA of the CDR3 is TGTGCCAGCAGCGGGACAGGGGGTTACTACGAGCAGTACTTC. The J gene is TRBJ2-7, the V gene TRBV11-2; TRBD1 matches 11 bases. Germline values: CDR1 SGHAT, CDR2 FQNNGV. Trimming at V came to 5 bases and at J to 3 bases, leaving 3 bases not matched to a gene. CDR3 length: 14 amino acids.

The rearrangement joins TRBV27 to TRBJ2-7; D might be TRBD2 (6 bases). The CDR3 length is 15 residues. Trimming cost V 7 bases and J 4 bases, with 20 bases left between them. The germline V gene encodes CDR1 MNHEY and CDR2 SMNVEV (reference sequence). In nucleotides, the CDR3 is TGTGCCAGCACTAAGACCGGGGGACGACCTTACGAGCAGTACTTC. It is translated as CASTKTGGRPYEQYF.

In its sample, this clone was seen a few times. The gene calls are TRBV30 and TRBJ1-1; D perhaps matches TRBD1 (5 bases). Trimming left V 4 bases short and J 0 bases short, with 12 bases between. Germline-derived CDR1 and CDR2 are GTSNPN and SVGIG (reference sequence). This CDR3 contains 14 residues. CDR3 in amino acids: CAWTPQVMNTEAFF. CDR3 DNA sequence: TGTGCCTGGACTCCACAGGTCATGAACACTGAAGCTTTCTTT.

V usage is TRBV7-3 and J usage is TRBJ2-7; no clear D gene. This CDR3 has 16 amino acids. Germline V lookup: CDR1 SGHTA, CDR2 FQGTGA. With 5 bases removed from V and 3 bases from J, the gap between germline ends came to 20 bases. As DNA, the CDR3 is TGTGCCAGCAGCGTGACCCCGGCGGCATCCAACTACGAGCAGTACTTC. It codes for CASSVTPAASNYEQYF.

This clone was recorded only once. The J gene is TRBJ1-2, the V gene TRBV18; tentatively, D is TRBD1 (5 bases). There are 14 residues in the CDR3. The V gene's germline CDR1 is KGHSH and CDR2 LQKENI. V shed 2 bases and J shed 7 bases, with 14 bases lying between them. The CDR3 loop is CASSPSGGVAGYTF. The CDR3 DNA reads TGTGCCAGCTCACCATCGGGGGGGGTCGCTGGCTACACCTTC.

The chain uses TRBV30 and TRBJ2-7; D call uncertain. The germline V and J ends were trimmed by 2 bases and 2 bases, with 10 bases remaining between them. CDR1 GTSNPN and CDR2 SVGIG come from the germline V gene (reference sequence). The CDR3 extends over 13 amino acids. This CDR3 is CAWSSPLTYEQYF. The CDR3 region has the DNA TGTGCCTGGAGTTCCCCCCTAACCTACGAGCAGTACTTC.

The chain has TRBV28 and TRBJ2-3; D is uncertain. The CDR3 covers 11 residues. Between the trimmed V and J ends, which lost 2 bases and 9 bases, there was a span of 6 bases. Germline V gene lookup returns CDR1 MDHEN and CDR2 SYDVKM. CDR3 nucleotide sequence: TGTGCCAGCAGTTTAAAAAGCACGCAGTATTTT. It yields the protein CASSLKSTQYF.

The V and J genes are TRBV10-2 and TRBJ2-3; TRBD2 agrees at 11 bases. V gave up 7 bases and J gave up 4 bases; unmatched junction bases: 13. The germline V gene has CDR1 WSHSY and CDR2 SAAADI. The CDR3 extends over 17 amino acids. The CDR3 region has the DNA TGCGCCAGCACCCAATCCGCTAGCGGGAGGCTAGCAGATACGCAGTATTTT. Its protein product is CASTQSASGRLADTQYF.

The CDR3 loop reads CASSPWTSGRRTDTQYF. CDR3 DNA sequence: TGTGCCAGCAGTCCGTGGACTAGCGGGAGACGAACAGATACGCAGTATTTT. The V gene is TRBV28, the J gene TRBJ2-3, with TRBD2 matching 13 bases. The length of the CDR3 is 17 residues. CDR1 is MDHEN and CDR2 is SYDVKM in the germline V gene. Trimming took 5 bases from V and 3 from J; bases not matched to a gene: 8.

The chain employs TRBV7-2 and TRBJ1-6; D possibly corresponds to TRBD1 (6 bases). Trimming cost V 5 bases and J 5 bases, with 10 bases left between them. This CDR3 has 14 residues. Germline CDR1 and CDR2: SGHTA and FQGNSA. CDR3 bases: TGTGCCAGCAGCCCGACAGGAAATAATTCACCCCTCCACTTT. Translation: CASSPTGNNSPLHF.

This sequence joins TRBV30 and TRBJ1-2, with D hard to call. The CDR3 runs 14 residues. V shed 2 bases and J shed 1 base, with 11 bases lying between them. Per germline, CDR1 GTSNPN and CDR2 SVGIG (reference sequence). CDR3 coding DNA: TGTGCCTGGAGTCCATTCCTAGATAACTATGGCTACACCTTC. The encoded protein is CAWSPFLDNYGYTF. Supplemented by reference TRBV30 and TRBJ1-2, the full variable domain reads SQTIHQWPATLVQPVGSPLSLECTVEGTSNPNLYWYRQAAGRGLQLLFYSVGIGQISSEVPQNLSASRPQDRQFILSSKKLLLSDSGFYLCAWSPFLDNYGYTFGSGTRLTVV.

This rearrangement joins TRBV30 to TRBJ2-5, with 7 positions matching TRBD2. The J call could be wrong; TRBJ2-7 is a better fit for the DNA end. Germline-derived CDR1 and CDR2 are GTSNPN and SVGIG (reference sequence). The CDR3 contains 12 residues. The CDR3 sequence: CAWSVGRDEQYF. CDR3 nucleotides: TGTGCCTGGAGTGTAGGGAGGGACGAGCAGTACTTC.

DNA of the CDR3: TGTGCCAGCAGTAACGGGGCTTCCTACGAGCAGTACTTC. Its translation: CASSNGASYEQYF. The genes are TRBV5-4 and TRBJ2-7; the D call may be TRBD1 or TRBD2 (5 bases each). V was cut by 5 bases and J by 1 base, with 10 bases left in between. CDR1 and CDR2 from the germline V gene are SGHNT and YYREEE (reference sequence). The length of the CDR3 is 13 residues.

The gene calls are TRBV7-9 and TRBJ2-5; 7 bases line up with TRBD2. V shed 7 bases and J 7 bases; nucleotides not matched to a gene: 9. The CDR3 runs to 13 residues. Per germline, CDR1 SEHNR and CDR2 FQNEAQ (reference sequence). DNA for the CDR3: TGTGCCAGCACCCAGACTAGCTTCGGGACCCAGTACTTC. Translating gives CASTQTSFGTQYF.

V is TRBV7-3 and J is TRBJ2-7, with D tentatively TRBD2 (5 bases). This CDR3 comprises 14 residues. V was shortened by 5 bases and J by 2 bases, with 13 bases between the two germline ends. Per germline, CDR1 SGHTA and CDR2 FQGTGA. CDR3 nucleotides: TGTGCCAGCAGCCCGGTTGGTAGCGCCTACGAGCAGTACTTC. Translated: CASSPVGSAYEQYF.

The chain carries TRBV5-4 and TRBJ2-3; 11 nucleotides match TRBD2. V lost 4 bases and J lost 0; bases outside the gene matches: 4. Germline loops: CDR1 SGHNT, CDR2 YYREEE (reference sequence). The CDR3 totals 16 residues. CDR3 bases: TGTGCCAGCAGCCCGGGACTAGCGGAGAGCACAGATACGCAGTATTTT. Its protein product is CASSPGLAESTDTQYF.

CDR3: CASSVDPLRGPAFF. The CDR3 bases are TGTGCCAGCAGCGTAGATCCTCTCAGGGGGCCAGCTTTCTTT. The chain carries TRBV9 and TRBJ1-1; TRBD1 matches at 8 bases. This CDR3 is 14 amino acids long. V lost 0 bases and J lost 10; bases outside the gene matches: 8. Per germline, CDR1 SGDLS and CDR2 YYNGEE.

As concerns this clone: A single base is all that separates this from a far larger clone, so a read error is likely. Other DNA sequences of this sample code for an identical CDR3. The V call is TRBV29-1, the J call TRBJ1-5; weak D call: TRBD1 (6 bases). The CDR3 loop spans 13 amino acids. Trimming left V 6 bases short and J 4 bases short, with 13 bases between. Germline V gene data show CDR1 as SQVTM and CDR2 as ANQGSEA. CDR3 in DNA: TGCAGCGTCGCCCAGGGGCCAAATCAGCCCCAGCATTTT. Translated, it gives CSVAQGPNQPQHF.

This chain connects TRBV21-1 to TRBJ2-7; the D segment call TRBD1 is taken from the table without a DNA check. TRBV21-1 is an annotated pseudogene. CDR3 length equals 17 residues. CDR3 loop: CASSNGTEQPSSYEQYF. The DNA for the CDR3 is TGTGCCAGCAGCAACGGGACAGAACAACCCAGCTCCTACGAGCAGTACTTC.

This clone was seen only a few times. The chain carries TRBV7-9 and TRBJ1-1, with D tentatively TRBD1 (5 bases). Trimming cost V 7 bases and J 3 bases, with 18 bases left between them. Looked up from germline, CDR1 is SEHNR and CDR2 is FQNEAQ (reference sequence). CDR3 length: 15 amino acids. The CDR3 DNA follows: TGTGCCAGCACCCCTTTGGATGACAGACACACTGAAGCTTTCTTT. Protein: CASTPLDDRHTEAFF.

A word on this clone: A far larger clone lies a single base away; this is likely a read error. Other DNA sequences in the sample encode the same CDR3. V gene TRBV15 combines with J gene TRBJ2-3; possibly TRBD2 for D (6 bases). CDR3 length: 16 amino acids. Germline CDR1 and CDR2: LNHNV and YYDKDF (reference sequence). DNA of the CDR3: TGCGCCACCAGCAGTTTAGCGGAGGCCCCCACAGATACGCAGTATTTT. Protein: CATSSLAEAPTDTQYF.

The chain uses TRBV9 and TRBJ1-1; 8 positions match TRBD1. Trimming cost V 0 bases and J 0 bases; bases outside gene matches: 10. Germline V gene lookup returns CDR1 SGDLS and CDR2 YYNGEE. The CDR3 is 18 amino acids. Here the CDR3 reads CASSVVCRGRLMNTEAFF. The CDR3 DNA is TGTGCCAGCAGCGTAGTGTGCAGGGGGCGTTTGATGAACACTGAAGCTTTCTTT.

The chain joins TRBV4-2 to TRBJ2-1; D assignment may be TRBD1 or TRBD2 (5 bases each). The CDR3 length is 16 residues. Trimming left V 0 bases short and J 2 bases short, with 11 bases between. CDR1 is LGHNA and CDR2 is YNFKEQ in the germline V gene. Here the CDR3 DNA reads TGTGCCAGCAGCCAAGAGAACGGGGCCGCCTACAATGAGCAGTTCTTC. This encodes CASSQENGAAYNEQFF.

This chain uses TRBV29-1 with TRBJ2-3; D remains ambiguous. Germline loops: CDR1 SQVTM, CDR2 ANQGSEA. There are 15 residues in the CDR3. Trimming pared 0 bases from V and 2 bases from J, leaving 12 bases between. The CDR3 loop reads CSVEDSRWSTDTQYF. The CDR3 bases are TGCAGCGTTGAAGACTCTAGATGGTCCACAGATACGCAGTATTTT.